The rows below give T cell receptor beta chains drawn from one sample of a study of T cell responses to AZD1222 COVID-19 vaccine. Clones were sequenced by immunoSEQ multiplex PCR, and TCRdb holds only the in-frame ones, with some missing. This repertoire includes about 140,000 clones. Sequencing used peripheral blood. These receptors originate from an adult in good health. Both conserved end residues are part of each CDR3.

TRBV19 CASSPRYEGENTEAFF
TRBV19 CASSIQGTGGHYEQYF
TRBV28 CASRVFHLPMVTGRDQLQHF
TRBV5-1 CASRYGTGPYEQYF
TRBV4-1 CASSLQDGEKLFF
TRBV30 CAWSVGDYYGYTF
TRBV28 CASSLSGRTNEKLFF
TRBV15 CATSRVVGVRYGYTF
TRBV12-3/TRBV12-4 CATQRGVQPQHF
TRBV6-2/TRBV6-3 CASSAGVEQYF
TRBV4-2 CASSQETGGNGYTF
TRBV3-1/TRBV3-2 CASSQVMAGAGTQYF
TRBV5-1 CASSRDSRTALELFF
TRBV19 CASSTRGTGLNTEAFF
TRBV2 CASTGGSPTHNQPQHF
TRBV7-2 CASSSNGYGYTF
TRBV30 CAGGYRYGYTF
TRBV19 CASSIWTALSNEQFF
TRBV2 CASSVAGGPINEQFF
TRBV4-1 CASSPNSGTGETQYF
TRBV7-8 CASSPRGGSYGYTF
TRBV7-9 CASSFQRQGAGYGYTF